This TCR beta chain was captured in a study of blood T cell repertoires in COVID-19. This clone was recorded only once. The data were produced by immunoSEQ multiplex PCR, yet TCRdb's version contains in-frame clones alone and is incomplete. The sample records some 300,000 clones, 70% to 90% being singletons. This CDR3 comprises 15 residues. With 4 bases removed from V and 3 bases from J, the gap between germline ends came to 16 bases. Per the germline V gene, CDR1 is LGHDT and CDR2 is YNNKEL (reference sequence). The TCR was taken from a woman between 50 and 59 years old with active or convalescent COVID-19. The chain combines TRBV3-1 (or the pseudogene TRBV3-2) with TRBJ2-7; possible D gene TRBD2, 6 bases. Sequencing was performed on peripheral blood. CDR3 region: CASSPPGTGDYEQYF. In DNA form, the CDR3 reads TGTGCCAGCAGCCCCCCCGGGACTGGGGACTACGAGCAGTACTTC.